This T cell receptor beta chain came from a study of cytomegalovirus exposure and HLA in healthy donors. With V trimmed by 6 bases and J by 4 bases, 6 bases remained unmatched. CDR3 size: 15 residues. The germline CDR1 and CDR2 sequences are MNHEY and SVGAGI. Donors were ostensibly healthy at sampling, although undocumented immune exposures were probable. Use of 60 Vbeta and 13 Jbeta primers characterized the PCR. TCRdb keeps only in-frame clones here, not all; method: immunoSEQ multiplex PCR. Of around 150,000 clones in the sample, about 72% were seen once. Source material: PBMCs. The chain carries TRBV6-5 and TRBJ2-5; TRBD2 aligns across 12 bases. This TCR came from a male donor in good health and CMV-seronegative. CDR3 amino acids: CASSPTSGRLETQYF. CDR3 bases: TGTGCCAGCAGCCCGACTAGCGGGAGACTAGAGACCCAGTACTTC.